What follows are 22 T cell receptor beta chains derived from one specimen sequenced in a study of shared clonotypes between healthy human individuals. Assay used: immunoSEQ multiplex PCR; TCRdb lists only in-frame clones, some missing. There are about 490,000 clones in the sample; about 80% occur only once, and more than 10% lies in the top ten. Sequenced: PBMCs. These receptor sequences come from a woman in her forties in good health. Some clones in this sample may be carry-over from other donors' samples.

V gene TRBV19 combines with J gene TRBJ2-6; 13 bases match TRBD2. The germline gives CDR1 LNHDA, CDR2 SQIVND (reference sequence). CDR3 size: 21 residues. With 3 bases clipped from V and 1 base from J, the junction kept 12 bases outside the gene matches. Written as DNA, the CDR3 is TGTGCCAGTAGTATGAGACTAGCGGGAGGCCAAATTCAATCTGGGGCCAACGTCCTGACTTTC. This codes for CASSMRLAGGQIQSGANVLTF.

J is TRBJ2-2 and V is TRBV7-8, with D hard to call. CDR3 size: 14 residues. Trimming left V 7 bases short and J 1 base short, with 10 bases between. Germline lookup yields CDR1 SGHVS and CDR2 FQNEAQ. This CDR3 is CASNYGGNTGELFF. The CDR3 bases are TGTGCCAGCAACTATGGCGGGAACACCGGGGAGCTGTTTTTT. Full variable domain (rest looked up from reference TRBV7-8 and TRBJ2-2): GAGVSQSPRYKVAKRGQDVALRCDPISGHVSLFWYQQALGQGPEFLTYFQNEAQLDKSGLPSDRFFAERPEGSVSTLKIQRTQQEDSAVYLCASNYGGNTGELFFGEGSRLTVL.

As regards this clone: A much larger clone sits a single nucleotide away, making a read error possible. Distinct nucleotide sequences in the sample also encode this CDR3. V gene TRBV27 combines with J gene TRBJ1-6; no firm D call. CDR3 length: 12 amino acids. Per the germline V gene, CDR1 is MNHEY and CDR2 is SMNVEV (reference sequence). The CDR3 spells CASNTYNSPLHF. The CDR3 bases are TGTGCCAGCAACACGTATAATTCGCCCCTCCACTTT.

The genes are TRBV9 and TRBJ1-3; no definite D call. The CDR3 is 15 residues long. Trimming removed 0 bases at V and 0 bases at J, with 7 bases between. Germline V gene data show CDR1 as SGDLS and CDR2 as YYNGEE. The CDR3 DNA reads as TGTGCCAGCAGCGTAGGTCCAAACTCTGGAAACACCATATATTTT. Encoded protein: CASSVGPNSGNTIYF.

The chain couples TRBV7-1 to TRBJ2-1; TRBD2 matches 9 bases. TRBV7-1 is designated an ORF whose function remains uncertain. V lost 4 bases, J lost 4 bases, and 8 bases stayed unmatched. CDR3 size: 16 residues. The CDR3 here is CASSLDAGGPYNEQFF. For the CDR3, the DNA is TGTGCCAGCAGCTTAGACGCGGGAGGGCCTTACAATGAGCAGTTCTTC.

The count of this clone is one. This sequence joins TRBV11-2 and TRBJ2-3; the D is unclear. CDR1 and CDR2 from the germline V gene are SGHAT and FQNNGV. There are 15 residues in the CDR3. Between the trimmed V and J ends, which lost 5 bases and 2 bases, there was a span of 14 bases. The CDR3 here is CASSPPGRFTDTQYF. The CDR3 DNA is TGTGCCAGCAGCCCCCCAGGACGATTCACAGATACGCAGTATTTT.

This clone turned up a few times. The gene calls are TRBV5-1 and TRBJ1-4; D might be TRBD1 (5 bases). V lost 0 bases, J lost 4 bases, and 7 bases lay in between. Germline CDR1 SGHRS, CDR2 YFSETQ. This CDR3 region has 14 residues. Here the CDR3 DNA reads TGCGCCAGCAGCTTGGAGGGGTTTAATGAAAAACTGTTTTTT. It translates to CASSLEGFNEKLFF.

The chain couples TRBV20-1 to TRBJ1-1, with a possible D match to TRBD1 (5 bases). The CDR3 totals 11 residues. Trimming took 6 bases from V and 4 from J, leaving 9 bases between them. CDR1 and CDR2 (germline): DFQATT, SNEGSKA (reference sequence). CDR3 sequence reads: CSAPGSTEAFF. CDR3 coding DNA: TGCAGTGCGCCAGGGTCCACTGAAGCTTTCTTT.

There are a few counts of this clone. This chain links TRBV2 with TRBJ1-5; a possible D gene is TRBD1 (6 bases). The CDR3 loop spans 15 amino acids. Germline V gene lookup returns CDR1 SNHLY and CDR2 FYNNEI. Trimming stripped 8 bases from V and 4 bases from J, with 18 bases between. CDR3: CASAREGTQNQPQHF. In DNA form, the CDR3 reads TGTGCCAGCGCCAGGGAGGGGACACAGAATCAGCCCCAGCATTTT. The full variable domain, completed using reference TRBV2 and TRBJ1-5, is EPEVTQTPSHQVTQMGQEVILRCVPISNHLYFYWYRQILGQKVEFLVSFYNNEISEKSEIFDDQFSVERPDGSNFTLKIRSTKLEDSAMYFCASAREGTQNQPQHFGDGTRLSIL.

In DNA form, the CDR3 reads TGTGCCAGCAGTTCCCCAGGGGGCGCCCGGACTGAAGCTTTCTTT. It encodes CASSSPGGARTEAFF. This chain uses TRBV28 with TRBJ1-1; the match to TRBD1 covers 8 bases. With 4 bases clipped from V and 5 bases from J, the junction kept 9 bases outside the gene matches. CDR1 MDHEN and CDR2 SYDVKM come from the germline V gene. CDR3 length equals 15 residues.

In this sample, this clone turned up a few times. This chain connects TRBV9 to TRBJ2-3; the D gene is possibly TRBD2 (6 bases). The germline gives CDR1 SGDLS, CDR2 YYNGEE. This CDR3 has 15 amino acids. Trimming cost V 6 bases and J 2 bases, with 16 bases left between them. The CDR3 DNA reads TGTGCCAGCACTCGATGGGGGGATAACACAGATACGCAGTATTTT. Its translation is CASTRWGDNTDTQYF.

The chain combines TRBV6-6 with TRBJ2-3; a possible D gene is TRBD1 (6 bases). V lost 2 bases to trimming and J lost 1 base, with 13 bases between them. Germline loops: CDR1 MNHNY, CDR2 SVGAGI (reference sequence). This CDR3 spans 16 amino acids. The CDR3, as DNA: TGTGCCAGCAGTTACAAAAGACAGGACCGCACAGATACGCAGTATTTT. Its translation is CASSYKRQDRTDTQYF.

The table lists this clone with a few counts. The V and J genes are TRBV4-2 and TRBJ1-4, with D possibly matching TRBD1 (5 bases). This CDR3 is built from 14 residues. The germline V gene has CDR1 LGHNA and CDR2 YNFKEQ. Trimming pared 4 bases from V and 6 bases from J, leaving 12 bases between. DNA of the CDR3: TGTGCCAGCAGCCGCGGGACTGAGGATGAAAAACTGTTTTTT. This sequence encodes CASSRGTEDEKLFF.

The chain couples TRBV19 to TRBJ2-7, with D perhaps assigned TRBD1 or TRBD2 (5 bases each). Deletions cut 3 bases from V and 0 bases from J, with 15 bases between. Germline CDR1 LNHDA, CDR2 SQIVND (reference sequence). The CDR3 loop spans 16 amino acids. CDR3 nucleotide sequence: TGTGCCAGTAGTATGGGGTCGGGACGGCACTCCTACGAGCAGTACTTC. It yields the protein CASSMGSGRHSYEQYF.

The chain links TRBV7-9 to TRBJ2-6; the D gene could be TRBD1 or TRBD2 (5 bases each). The CDR3 is 16 residues long. Germline V CDR1 and CDR2: SEHNR, FQNEAQ (reference sequence). Between the trimmed V and J ends, which lost 5 bases and 1 base, there was a span of 12 bases. DNA of the CDR3: TGTGCCAGCAGCCCCGAGGGGCGATCTGGGGCCAACGTCCTGACTTTC. This encodes CASSPEGRSGANVLTF.

V usage is TRBV7-3 and J usage is TRBJ2-1, with 8 bases matching TRBD2. Germline V gene lookup returns CDR1 SGHTA and CDR2 FQGTGA. The CDR3 sequence is 14 residues long. V shed 5 bases, J shed 5 bases, and the junction held 5 bases outside the gene matches. The CDR3 DNA reads TGTGCCAGCAGCCCGGGGGGGTCTAACAATGAGCAGTTCTTC. Protein product: CASSPGGSNNEQFF. Complete variable domain (other parts from reference TRBV7-3 and TRBJ2-1): GAGVSQTPSNKVTEKGKYVELRCDPISGHTALYWYRQSLGQGPEFLIYFQGTGAADDSGLPNDRFFAVRPEGSVSTLKIQRTERGDSAVYLCASSPGGSNNEQFFGPGTRLTVL.

The chain carries TRBV6-1 and TRBJ2-7; D uncertain. Germline CDR1 is MNHNS and CDR2 is SASEGT. The CDR3 spans 14 residues. Trimming removed 6 bases at V and 0 bases at J, with 12 bases between. CDR3 bases: TGTGCCAGCAGCTCTTTCTTGACCTCCTACGAGCAGTACTTC. Translation gives CASSSFLTSYEQYF.

The chain employs TRBV5-1 and TRBJ2-2, with D possibly TRBD2 on 5 matching bases. The CDR3 sequence is 16 residues long. CDR1 and CDR2 (germline): SGHRS, YFSETQ. The ends were cut back, 0 bases at V and 1 base at J, with 10 bases in the middle. Written as DNA, the CDR3 is TGCGCCAGCAGCTTGGGACGGGAAGTGAACACCGGGGAGCTGTTTTTT. This encodes CASSLGREVNTGELFF.

V gene TRBV13 combines with J gene TRBJ2-1, with 8 bases aligning to TRBD2. Trimming at V came to 6 bases and at J to 2 bases, leaving 6 bases not matched to a gene. This CDR3 region has 15 residues. Germline assignment: CDR1 PRHDT and CDR2 FYEKMQ (reference sequence). The CDR3 region has the DNA TGTGCCAGCAGTCTAAGCGGGAGTGCCTACAATGAGCAGTTCTTC. Translated, it gives CASSLSGSAYNEQFF. The full variable domain, rest sourced from reference TRBV13 and TRBJ2-1, is AAGVIQSPRHLIKEKRETATLKCYPIPRHDTVYWYQQGPGQDPQFLISFYEKMQSDKGSIPDRFSAQQFSDYHSELNMSSLELGDSALYFCASSLSGSAYNEQFFGPGTRLTVL.

The chain couples TRBV5-1 to TRBJ2-6; 7 nucleotides align to TRBD1. The CDR3 extends over 17 amino acids. V dropped 4 bases and J dropped 0; count of bases not matched to a gene: 7. Germline CDR1 is SGHRS and CDR2 is YFSETQ. This CDR3 reads CASSPTGTASGANVLTF. The CDR3 coding sequence is TGCGCCAGCAGCCCCACCGGGACAGCCTCTGGGGCCAACGTCCTGACTTTC. The whole variable domain, remainder taken from reference TRBV5-1 and TRBJ2-6, is KAGVTQTPRYLIKTRGQQVTLSCSPISGHRSVSWYQQTPGQGLQFLFEYFSETQRNKGNFPGRFSGRQFSNSRSEMNVSTLELGDSALYLCASSPTGTASGANVLTFGAGSRLTVL.

The CDR3 DNA reads as TGCGCCAGCGGATTGGGTCGCGAGGGGGAGACCCAGTACTTC. It yields the protein CASGLGREGETQYF. V and J are TRBV5-1 and TRBJ2-5; either TRBD1 or TRBD2 may supply D (5 bases each). Deletions cut 7 bases from V and 5 bases from J, with 18 bases between. The CDR3 loop spans 14 amino acids. Germline lookup yields CDR1 SGHRS and CDR2 YFSETQ.

CDR3 loop: CASSVANPLAGYNEQFF. The CDR3 DNA reads as TGTGCCAGCAGCGTAGCTAACCCACTAGCGGGCTACAATGAGCAGTTCTTC. The chain employs TRBV9 and TRBJ2-1; TRBD2 aligns across 9 bases. V dropped 0 bases and J dropped 3; count of bases not matched to a gene: 7. This CDR3 has 17 residues. Germline V gene data show CDR1 as SGDLS and CDR2 as YYNGEE.